This T cell receptor beta chain was profiled in a study of vaccination effects on CD4 cells after COVID-19 (dated by TCRdb to the early 2020s). For the study in its entirety: Two doses of either the BNT162b2 or the mRNA-1273 mRNA SARS-CoV-2 vaccine were administered to participants. The Oncomine TCR Beta short-read assay on an Illumina iSeq 100 was used to sequence cultures from other donors in the study. A total of approximately 9 COVID-19 convalescent patients and several SARS-CoV-2-naive healthy vaccine recipients were included in the full study. The study compared SARS-CoV-2 spike-specific CD4+ TCR repertoires before and after mRNA vaccination in COVID-19 convalescent patients and infection-naive vaccine recipients. Broader findings and caveats from the paper: Only a small number of convalescent patients were included, and no early post-infection timepoints were available, which limited the study. At late post-vaccination timepoints, both infection-induced and vaccine-induced clones showed marked clonal contraction, consistent with waning T cell responses. Among healthy vaccine recipients, nearly all vaccine-induced clones were SARS-CoV-2 mono-reactive, and only 1 of 255 was cross-reactive with common cold coronaviruses.

CDR3 length: 15 amino acids, cysteine to phenylalanine. Just CDR3 DNA is preserved here, 45 bases in frame from base 1. V loses 3 bases, J loses 1 base, and the germline ends lie 10 bases apart. According to the germline V gene, CDR1 reads KGHSH and CDR2 reads LQKENI. This clone is medium-sized (0.01 to 0.1%) in its sample. Its antigen target is currently unknown. No qualities accompany the bases; no much larger clone lies one base away. The ViraFEST assay stimulated PBMC with viral peptide pools and then used TCR sequencing to identify antigen-specific CD4+ T cell clonotypes by expansion. After more than nine days of culture, CD4+ T cells were isolated with the EasySep CD4+ T cell isolation kit. Negative nucleocapsid antibody results before and after vaccination confirmed that the healthy vaccine recipients had no prior SARS-CoV-2 infection. Each well held roughly 2.2 million PBMC cultured in IMDM containing approximately 5% human AB serum, 9.5 to 10 IU/ml IL-2 and gentamicin, along with about 10 ug/ml peptides. On days 3 and 7, half of the culture medium was replaced with fresh IL-2-containing medium. Unless noted otherwise, every peptide stimulation condition was grown in triplicate wells. PBMC were separated from whole blood using Ficoll-Paque Plus gradient centrifugation and were then either cryopreserved at -140C or used fresh. The overlapping peptide pools covered the spike proteins of SARS-CoV-2 and of the common cold coronaviruses HCoV-NL63, HCoV-OC43 and HCoV-229E. The QIAamp micro DNA kit was used to extract genomic DNA from the cultured CD4+ T cells.

The receptor library was made with the immunoSEQ multiplex PCR assay. TCR beta CDR3 sequencing was performed on DNA from the cultured, isolated CD4+ T cells. Per the original workflow: Non-productive TCR sequences were removed, reads were trimmed to the CDR3 region, and CDR3s of at least 7 amino acids were retained. The MANAFEST web app was used to pick out antigen-specific clonotypes by comparing their expansion in peptide wells with that in reference cultures. To be called positive, a clone needed expansion at FDR<0.05 compared with the reference and with all other wells, an odds ratio greater than 5, and a frequency greater than 0.1% in two replicate wells. A clonotype was called cross-reactive if it was significantly expanded both in SARS-CoV-2 spike wells and in at least one common cold coronavirus spike condition. CDR3 similarity was assessed by Levenshtein distance using the stringdist R package, and unrooted trees were constructed with ape in R 3.6.1. The immuneACCESS repertoire file appears here via TCRdb, limited to in-frame rearrangements. These files lack a portion of the clones; in checked studies, under half of the deficit traces to unresolved V genes, and the cause of the others is not known. V and J calls and clone size are as listed in that table; D and trimming were resolved from the DNA. The table for this sample lists about 31,000 clones; roughly two thirds of them were counted only once. The top ten hold around 28% of the sample.

The material sequenced was CD4+ T cells from PBMCs cultured with HCoV-229E spike peptides, taken before COVID-19 vaccination. The sample's cell subset or site label is to be understood as: HCoV-229E spike overlapping peptide pool stimulation. The sequence came from a human donor who received a COVID-19 vaccine. Recombination joined TRBV18 with TRBJ2-1; a tentative D call is TRBD1 (6 bases match). The CDR3 corresponds to CASSPPTGSYNEQFF. The DNA sequence is TGTGCCAGCTCACCCCCGACAGGATCCTACAATGAGCAGTTCTTC.